This T cell receptor (beta chain) was retrieved from a study of blood T cells in healthy people across ages. The CDR3 loop spans 15 amino acids. V lost 6 bases and J lost 3, with 14 bases in between. The V gene's germline CDR1 is SNHLY and CDR2 FYNNEI. Through a sample-barcoded 5' primer and a J-beta primer mix, a second PCR was run for roughly 6 to 11 cycles. TCRdb fed the 5' RACE reads into MiXCR, producing one record per CDR3 protein. The sample shows around 1,500,000 distinct CDR3 sequences, over 25% of them seen only once. V and J are TRBV2 and TRBJ2-2, with TRBD2 as a possible D gene (6 bases). Specimen: blood. This clonotype was obtained from a woman younger than 45 in good health. The CDR3 protein is CASRPLGGDTGELFF. The CDR3 nucleotides read TGTGCCAGCAGGCCGTTGGGCGGGGACACCGGGGAGCTGTTTTTT.